This record covers a single T cell receptor beta chain. Antigen: not known. This sample is drawn from a study of monozygotic twins with inflammatory bowel disease. Germline V gives CDR1 MNHEY, CDR2 SVGAGI. The CDR3 consists of 15 residues. Two nested PCRs, roughly 16 and 10 cycles, amplified TCRalpha and TCRbeta cDNA. TCRdb reprocessed the 5' RACE reads and stores each CDR3 protein as one record, lacking DNA. The sample is made up of 93,000 or so distinct CDR3 sequences, and the top ten hold around 1.9% of it. Study-wide results and limits: IBD patients share fewer clonotypes with other people than healthy twins do, especially with disease activity.

The specimen was blood. This chain uses TRBV6-5 with TRBJ1-6; TCRdb indicates TRBD1, and absent DNA this call remains unverified. The receptor comes from a human donor with ulcerative colitis or Crohn's disease, or a healthy co-twin of an affected twin (not recorded which). The CDR3 is CASSYRADNNSPLHF.